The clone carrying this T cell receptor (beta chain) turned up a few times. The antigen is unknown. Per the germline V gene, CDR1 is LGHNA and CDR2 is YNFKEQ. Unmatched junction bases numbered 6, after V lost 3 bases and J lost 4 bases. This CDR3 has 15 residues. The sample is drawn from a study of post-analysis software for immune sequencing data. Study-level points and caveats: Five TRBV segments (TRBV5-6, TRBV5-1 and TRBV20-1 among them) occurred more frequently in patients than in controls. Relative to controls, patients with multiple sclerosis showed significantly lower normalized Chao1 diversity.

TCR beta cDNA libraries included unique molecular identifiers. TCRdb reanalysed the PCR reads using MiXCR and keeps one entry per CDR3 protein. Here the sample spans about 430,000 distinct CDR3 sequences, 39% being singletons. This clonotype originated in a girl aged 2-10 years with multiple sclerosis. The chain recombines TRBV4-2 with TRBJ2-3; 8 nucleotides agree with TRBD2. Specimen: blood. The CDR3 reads CASSQGLVKPDTQYF. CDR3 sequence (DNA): TGTGCCAGCAGCCAGGGACTAGTTAAGCCAGATACGCAGTATTTT.